Judged by abundance, the clone carrying this T cell receptor beta chain is medium-sized. Its specificity is unknown. Per the study methods: CDR3 was compared across clinicopathological groups, and the resulting differences were used to build a distant-metastasis classifier for papillary thyroid cancer. MiXCR was used by TCRdb to re-call the PCR reads. The V and J calls were not made by the authors but by TCRdb's processing. Altogether roughly 5,900 clones are present, 25% being singletons, with the ten largest covering around 10%. V dropped 6 bases and J dropped 7 bases, with 16 bases sitting between them. The germline V gene encodes CDR1 SNHLY and CDR2 FYNNEI. The CDR3 length is 14 residues. The sample originates from a study of metastatic and nonmetastatic thyroid tumors. Study in general: A comparison of repertoires was made across blood and tumor or nodule tissue from malignant and benign thyroid patients. Findings and caveats of the study: Malignant thyroid tumors reportedly had TCR beta diversity that was significantly higher than in benign nodules, in blood and tumor.

Every patient underwent thyroid surgery untreated. The clonotype originates from a male donor with papillary thyroid cancer or a benign thyroid nodule (not recorded which). Some clones in this sample may be carry-over from other donors' samples. Sequenced sample: adjacent normal tissue. The V and J genes are TRBV2 and TRBJ1-5; D possibly corresponds to TRBD1 (5 bases). The CDR3 nucleotides read TGTGCCAGCAGCACAGGACGTCATGAGCAGCCCCAGCATTTT. Translating gives CASSTGRHEQPQHF.